Only a few counts were recorded for the clone carrying this T cell receptor beta chain. Its antigen remains unknown. There are 14 residues in the CDR3. V shed 4 bases, J shed 6 bases, and the junction held 7 bases outside the gene matches. Germline lookup yields CDR1 PRHDT and CDR2 FYEKMQ (reference sequence). The data derive from a study of T cells in Graves' hyperthyroidism and ophthalmopathy. The study, taken as a whole, reports: Peripheral blood also featured most of the thyroid clonotypes expanded above 0.001.

It was RNA transcripts that yielded the amplified TCR beta CDR3 regions. TCR CDR3 regions were first amplified by RT-PCR with HTBI primers. From the multiplex PCR reads, TCRdb called clonotypes with MiXCR, one entry per CDR3 protein. The table lists about 350,000 distinct CDR3 sequences, roughly 20% of them singletons, with 15% to 19% in the top ten. Orbital computed tomography, thyroid ultrasound, serum thyroxine and TRAb, and clinical symptoms together informed the diagnoses. Cells are PBMCs isolated from roughly 9.3 ml of fresh blood. Specimen: blood. V usage is TRBV13 and J usage is TRBJ1-1; 8 bases map to TRBD1. The receptor comes from a woman between 35 and 50 years old with Graves' ophthalmopathy. CDR3 loop: CASSSGQGGSEAFF. As DNA, the CDR3 is TGTGCCAGCAGCTCAGGACAGGGTGGATCTGAAGCTTTCTTT. The variable domain in full, with the rest retrieved from reference TRBV13 and TRBJ1-1, is AAGVIQSPRHLIKEKRETATLKCYPIPRHDTVYWYQQGPGQDPQFLISFYEKMQSDKGSIPDRFSAQQFSDYHSELNMSSLELGDSALYFCASSSGQGGSEAFFGQGTRLTVV.